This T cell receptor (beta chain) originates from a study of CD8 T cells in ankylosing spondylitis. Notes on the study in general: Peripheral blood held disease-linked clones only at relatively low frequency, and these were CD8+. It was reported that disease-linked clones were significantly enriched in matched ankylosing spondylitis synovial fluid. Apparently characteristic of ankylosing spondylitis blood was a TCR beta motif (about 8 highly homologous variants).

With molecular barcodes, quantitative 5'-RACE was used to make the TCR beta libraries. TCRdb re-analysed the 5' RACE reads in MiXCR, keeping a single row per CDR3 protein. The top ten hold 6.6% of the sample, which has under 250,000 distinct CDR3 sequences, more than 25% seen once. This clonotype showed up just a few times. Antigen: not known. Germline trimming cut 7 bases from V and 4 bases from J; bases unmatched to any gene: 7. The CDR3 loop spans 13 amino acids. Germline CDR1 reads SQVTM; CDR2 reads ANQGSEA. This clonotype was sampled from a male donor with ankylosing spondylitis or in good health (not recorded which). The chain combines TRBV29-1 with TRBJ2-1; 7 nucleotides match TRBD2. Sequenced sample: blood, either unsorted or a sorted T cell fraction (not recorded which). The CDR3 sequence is CSADSGLYNEQFF. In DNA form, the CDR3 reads TGCAGCGCTGATAGCGGGTTGTACAATGAGCAGTTCTTC.